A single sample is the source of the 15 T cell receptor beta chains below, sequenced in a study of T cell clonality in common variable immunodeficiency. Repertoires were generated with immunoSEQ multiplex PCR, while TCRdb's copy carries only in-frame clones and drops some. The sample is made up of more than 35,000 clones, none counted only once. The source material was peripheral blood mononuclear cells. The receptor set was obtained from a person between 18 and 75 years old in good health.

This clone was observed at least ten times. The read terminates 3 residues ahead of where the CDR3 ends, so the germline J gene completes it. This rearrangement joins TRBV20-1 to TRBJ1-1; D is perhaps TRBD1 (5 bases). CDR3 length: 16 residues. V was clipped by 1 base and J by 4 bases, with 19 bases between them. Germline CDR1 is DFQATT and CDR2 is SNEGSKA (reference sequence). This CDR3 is CSARGRYRSQGTEAFF. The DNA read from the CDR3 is TGCAGTGCTAGAGGAAGGTATCGGAGCCAGGGCACTGAA.

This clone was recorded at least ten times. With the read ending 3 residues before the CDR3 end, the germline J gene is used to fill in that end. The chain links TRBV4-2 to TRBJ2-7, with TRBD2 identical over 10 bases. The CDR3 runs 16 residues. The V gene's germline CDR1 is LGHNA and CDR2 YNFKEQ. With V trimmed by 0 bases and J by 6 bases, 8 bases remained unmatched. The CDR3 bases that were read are TGTGCCAGCAGCCAAGAGGACGCTAGCGGGAGAGTCGAG. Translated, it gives CASSQEDASGRVE. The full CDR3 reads CASSQEDASGRVEQYF.

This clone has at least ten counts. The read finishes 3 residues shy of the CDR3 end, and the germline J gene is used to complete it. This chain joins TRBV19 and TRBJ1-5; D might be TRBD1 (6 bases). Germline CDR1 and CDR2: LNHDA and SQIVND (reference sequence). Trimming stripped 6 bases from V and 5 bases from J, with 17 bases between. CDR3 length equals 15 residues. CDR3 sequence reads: CASRTYGRGDQPQHF. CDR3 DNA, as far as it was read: TGTGCCAGTAGAACCTACGGCAGGGGCGATCAGCCC.

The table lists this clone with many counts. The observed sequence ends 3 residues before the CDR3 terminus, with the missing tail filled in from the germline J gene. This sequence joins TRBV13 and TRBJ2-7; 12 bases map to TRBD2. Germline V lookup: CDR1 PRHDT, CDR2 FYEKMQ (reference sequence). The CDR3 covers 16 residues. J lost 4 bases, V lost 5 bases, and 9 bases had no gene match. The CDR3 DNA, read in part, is TGTGCCAGCAGCGAATCGACTAGCGGGAGACTGTACGAG. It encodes CASSESTSGRLYE. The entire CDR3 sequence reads CASSESTSGRLYEQYF.

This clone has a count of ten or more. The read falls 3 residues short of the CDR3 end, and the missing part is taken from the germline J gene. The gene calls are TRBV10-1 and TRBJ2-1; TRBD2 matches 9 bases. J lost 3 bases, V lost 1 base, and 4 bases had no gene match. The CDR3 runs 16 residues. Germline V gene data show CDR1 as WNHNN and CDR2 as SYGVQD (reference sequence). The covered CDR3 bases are TGCGCCAGCAGTGAGTTTAGCGGGAGAGTCTACAATGAG. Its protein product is CASSEFSGRVYNE. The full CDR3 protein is CASSEFSGRVYNEQFF.

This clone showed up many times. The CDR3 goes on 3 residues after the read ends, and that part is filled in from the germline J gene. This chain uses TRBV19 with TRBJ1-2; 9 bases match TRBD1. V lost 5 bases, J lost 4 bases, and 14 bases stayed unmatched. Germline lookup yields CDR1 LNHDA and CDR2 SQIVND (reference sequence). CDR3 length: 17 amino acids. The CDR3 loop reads CASSVGTGSWFGYGYTF. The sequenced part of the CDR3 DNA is TGTGCCAGTAGTGTCGGGACAGGGAGTTGGTTTGGCTATGGC.

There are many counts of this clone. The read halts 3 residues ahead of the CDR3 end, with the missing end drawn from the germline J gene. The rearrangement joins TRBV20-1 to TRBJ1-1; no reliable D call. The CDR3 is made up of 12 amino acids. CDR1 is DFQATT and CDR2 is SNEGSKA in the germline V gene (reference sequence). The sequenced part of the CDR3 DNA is TGCAGTGCTAGACGGAGCGGCTCCTCA. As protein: CSARRSGSS. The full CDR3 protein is CSARRSGSSAFF.

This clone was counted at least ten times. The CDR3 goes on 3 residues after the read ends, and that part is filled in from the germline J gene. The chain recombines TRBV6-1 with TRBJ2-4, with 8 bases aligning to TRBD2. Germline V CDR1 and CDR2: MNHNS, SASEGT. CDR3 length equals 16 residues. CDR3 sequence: CASSVSPAGVDNDQYF. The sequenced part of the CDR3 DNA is TGTGCCAGCAGTGTTTCTCCAGCGGGGGTGGACAATGAT.

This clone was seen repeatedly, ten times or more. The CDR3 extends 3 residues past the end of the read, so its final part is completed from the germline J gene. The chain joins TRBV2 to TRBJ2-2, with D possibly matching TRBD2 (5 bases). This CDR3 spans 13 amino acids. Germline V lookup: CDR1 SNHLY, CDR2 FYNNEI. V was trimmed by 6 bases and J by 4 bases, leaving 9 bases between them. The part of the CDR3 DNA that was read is TGTGCCAGCAGGGCAGAGGGCACCGGGGAG. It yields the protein CASRAEGTGE. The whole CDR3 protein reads CASRAEGTGELFF.

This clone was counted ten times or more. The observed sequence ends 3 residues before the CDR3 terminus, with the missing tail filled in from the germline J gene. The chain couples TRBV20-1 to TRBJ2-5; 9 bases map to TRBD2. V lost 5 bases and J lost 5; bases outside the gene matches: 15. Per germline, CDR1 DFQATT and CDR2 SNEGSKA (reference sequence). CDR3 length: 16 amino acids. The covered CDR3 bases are TGCAGTGCTTCTCCCCTCGCGGGAGGGCCTAGGGAGACC. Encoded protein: CSASPLAGGPRET. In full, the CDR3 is CSASPLAGGPRETQYF.

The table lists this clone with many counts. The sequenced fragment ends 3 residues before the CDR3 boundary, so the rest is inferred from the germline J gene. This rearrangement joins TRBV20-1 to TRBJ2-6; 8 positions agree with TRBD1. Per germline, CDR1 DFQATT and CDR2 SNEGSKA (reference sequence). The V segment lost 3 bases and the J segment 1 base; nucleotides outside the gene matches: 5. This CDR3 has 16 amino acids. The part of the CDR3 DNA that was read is TGCAGTGCTAGGCACAGGGGGAGATCTGGGGCCAACGTC. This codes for CSARHRGRSGANV. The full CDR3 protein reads CSARHRGRSGANVLTF.

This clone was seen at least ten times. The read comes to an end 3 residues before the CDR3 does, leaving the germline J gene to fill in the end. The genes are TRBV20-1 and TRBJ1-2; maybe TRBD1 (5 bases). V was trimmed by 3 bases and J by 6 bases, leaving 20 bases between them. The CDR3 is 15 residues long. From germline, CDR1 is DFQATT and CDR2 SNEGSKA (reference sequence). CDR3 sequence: CSASEPTGSLNGYTF. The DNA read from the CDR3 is TGCAGTGCTAGTGAACCAACAGGCTCGTTGAATGGC.

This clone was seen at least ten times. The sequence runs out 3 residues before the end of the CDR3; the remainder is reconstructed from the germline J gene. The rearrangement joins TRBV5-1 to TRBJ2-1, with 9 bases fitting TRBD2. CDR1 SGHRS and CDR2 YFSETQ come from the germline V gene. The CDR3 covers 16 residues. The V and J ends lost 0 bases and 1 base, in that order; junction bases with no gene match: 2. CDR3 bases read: TGCGCCAGCAGCTTGGCCCTAGCGGGGTCCTACAATGAG. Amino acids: CASSLALAGSYNE. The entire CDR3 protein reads CASSLALAGSYNEQFF.

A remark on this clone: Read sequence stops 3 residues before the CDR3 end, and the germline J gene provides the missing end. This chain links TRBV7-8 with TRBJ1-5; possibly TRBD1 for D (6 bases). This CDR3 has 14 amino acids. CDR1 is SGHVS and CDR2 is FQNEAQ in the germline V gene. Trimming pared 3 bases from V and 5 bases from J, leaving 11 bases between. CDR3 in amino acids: CASSFQGLDQPQHF. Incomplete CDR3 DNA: TGTGCCAGCAGCTTTCAGGGGCTTGATCAGCCC. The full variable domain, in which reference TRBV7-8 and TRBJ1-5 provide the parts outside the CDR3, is GAGVSQSPRYKVAKRGQDVALRCDPISGHVSLFWYQQALGQGPEFLTYFQNEAQLDKSGLPSDRFFAERPEGSVSTLKIQRTQQEDSAVYLCASSFQGLDQPQHFGDGTRLSIL.

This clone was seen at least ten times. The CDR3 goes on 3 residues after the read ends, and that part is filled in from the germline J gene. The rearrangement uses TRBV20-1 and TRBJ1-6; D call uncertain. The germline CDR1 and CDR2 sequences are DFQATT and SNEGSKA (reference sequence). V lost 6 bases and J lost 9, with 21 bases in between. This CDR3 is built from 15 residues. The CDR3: CSAYLPDRRGSPLHF. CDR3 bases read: TGCAGTGCGTATCTACCTGACCGCCGGGGTTCACCC.